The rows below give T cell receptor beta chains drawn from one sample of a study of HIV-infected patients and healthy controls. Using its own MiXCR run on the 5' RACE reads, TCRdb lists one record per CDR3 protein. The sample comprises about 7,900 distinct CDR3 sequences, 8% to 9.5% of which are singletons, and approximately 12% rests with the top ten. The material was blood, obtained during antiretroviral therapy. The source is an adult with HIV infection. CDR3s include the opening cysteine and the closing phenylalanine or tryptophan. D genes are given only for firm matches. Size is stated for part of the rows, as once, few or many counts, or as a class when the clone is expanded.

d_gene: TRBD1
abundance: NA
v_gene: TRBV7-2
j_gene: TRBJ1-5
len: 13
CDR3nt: TGTGCCAGCAGCCGACAGGGGGATCAGCCCCAGCATTTT
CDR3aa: CASSRQGDQPQHF

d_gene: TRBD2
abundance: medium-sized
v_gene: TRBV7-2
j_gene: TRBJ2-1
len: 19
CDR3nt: TGTGCCAGCAGCTTAGCGGTAGATGGGACTAGCGGGAGAGTAAATGAGCAGTTCTTC
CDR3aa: CASSLAVDGTSGRVNEQFF

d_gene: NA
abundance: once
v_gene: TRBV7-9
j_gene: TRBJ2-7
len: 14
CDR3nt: TGTGCCAGCAGCTCACGGCCTGGGGGATACGAGCAGTACTTC
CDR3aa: CASSSRPGGYEQYF

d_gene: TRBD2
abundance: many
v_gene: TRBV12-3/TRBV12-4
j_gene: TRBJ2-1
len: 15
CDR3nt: TGTGCCAGCAGTTTACTGGGAGGGCCCAGAAATGAGCAGTTCTTC
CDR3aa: CASSLLGGPRNEQFF

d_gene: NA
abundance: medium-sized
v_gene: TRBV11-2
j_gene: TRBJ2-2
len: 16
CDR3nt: TGTGCCAGCAGCTTAGAGAGGTCAAGGAACACCGGGGAGCTGTTTTTT
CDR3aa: CASSLERSRNTGELFF

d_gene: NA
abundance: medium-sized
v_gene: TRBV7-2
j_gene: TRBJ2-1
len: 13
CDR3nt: TGTGCCAGCAGCCCAAGTTTGGGCGGTGAGCAGTTCTTC
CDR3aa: CASSPSLGGEQFF

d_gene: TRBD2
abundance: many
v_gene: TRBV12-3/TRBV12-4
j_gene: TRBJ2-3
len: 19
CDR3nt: TGTGCCAGCAGTTTAAGTTTGCTAGCGGGGGCGCCCATCACAGATACGCAGTATTTT
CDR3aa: CASSLSLLAGAPITDTQYF

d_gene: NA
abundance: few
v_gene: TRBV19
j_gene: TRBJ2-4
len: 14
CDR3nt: TGTGCCAGTAGTATGGCCGCAGCCAAAAACATTCAGTACTTC
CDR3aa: CASSMAAAKNIQYF

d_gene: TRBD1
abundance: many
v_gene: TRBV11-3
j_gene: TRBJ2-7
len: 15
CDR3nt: TGTGCCAGCAGCCCGACCGGGACAGGGGCCTACGAGCAGTACTTC
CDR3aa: CASSPTGTGAYEQYF

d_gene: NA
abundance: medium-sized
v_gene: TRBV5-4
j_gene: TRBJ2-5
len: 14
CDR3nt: TGTGCCAGCAGCTTGAAACTTTCTCAAGAGACCCAGTACTTC
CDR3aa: CASSLKLSQETQYF

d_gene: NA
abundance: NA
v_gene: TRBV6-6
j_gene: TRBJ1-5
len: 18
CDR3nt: TGTGCCAGCAGTTACGAAGGCGGCTCCCTGAGTGAGCATCAGCCCCAGCATTTT
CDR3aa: CASSYEGGSLSEHQPQHF

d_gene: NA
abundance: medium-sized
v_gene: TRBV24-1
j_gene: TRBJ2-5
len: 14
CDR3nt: TGTGCCACCAGTGATCCCAGGACGGTGGTTCCCCAGTACTTC
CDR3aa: CATSDPRTVVPQYF

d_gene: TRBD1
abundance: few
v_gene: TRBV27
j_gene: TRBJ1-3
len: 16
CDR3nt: TGTGCCAGCAGTTCGGGACAGGGTAGCTCTGGAAACACCATATATTTT
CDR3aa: CASSSGQGSSGNTIYF

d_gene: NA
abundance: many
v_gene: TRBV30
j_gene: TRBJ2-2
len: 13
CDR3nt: TGTGCCTGGAGTGTATCCGTAACCGGGGAGCTGTTTTTT
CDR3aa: CAWSVSVTGELFF

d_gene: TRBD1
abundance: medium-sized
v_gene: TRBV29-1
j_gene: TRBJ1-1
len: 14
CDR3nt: TGCAGCGCTGGGACAGGGACGGTTGGGACTGAAGCTTTCTTT
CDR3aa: CSAGTGTVGTEAFF

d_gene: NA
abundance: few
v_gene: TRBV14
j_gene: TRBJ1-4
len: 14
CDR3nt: TGTGCCAGCAGCCAAGATGAGGGGACGGGAAAACTGTTTTTT
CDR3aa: CASSQDEGTGKLFF

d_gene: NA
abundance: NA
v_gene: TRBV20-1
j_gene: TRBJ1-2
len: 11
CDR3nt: TGCAGTGCTCGGACGGACATTGGCTACACCTTC
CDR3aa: CSARTDIGYTF

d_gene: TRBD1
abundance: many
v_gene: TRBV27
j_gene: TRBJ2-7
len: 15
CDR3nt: TGTGCCAGCAGAAAGGGACAGACCGGCTCCTACGAGCAGTACTTC
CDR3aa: CASRKGQTGSYEQYF

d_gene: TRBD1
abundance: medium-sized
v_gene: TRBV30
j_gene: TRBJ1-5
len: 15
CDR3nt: TGTGCCTGGAGTGGGGGACAGAGTAGCAATCAGCCCCAGCATTTT
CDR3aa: CAWSGGQSSNQPQHF

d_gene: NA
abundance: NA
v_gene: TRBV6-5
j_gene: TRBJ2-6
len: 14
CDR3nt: TGTGCCAGCAGTGAGGTGGCAGGGACCAACGTCCTGACTTTC
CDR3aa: CASSEVAGTNVLTF

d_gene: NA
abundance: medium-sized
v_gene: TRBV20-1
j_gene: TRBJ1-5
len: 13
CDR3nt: TGCAGTGCCAAGGACACTTACAATCAGCCCCAGCATTTT
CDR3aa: CSAKDTYNQPQHF

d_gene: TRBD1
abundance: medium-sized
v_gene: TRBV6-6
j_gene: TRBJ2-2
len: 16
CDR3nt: TGTGCCAGCACTCTCACAGGGGGACTTAACACCGGGGAGCTGTTTTTT
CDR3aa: CASTLTGGLNTGELFF

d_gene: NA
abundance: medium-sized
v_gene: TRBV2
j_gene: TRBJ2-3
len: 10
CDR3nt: TGTGCCACCCACAGGGAGTCGCAGTATTTT
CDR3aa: CATHRESQYF

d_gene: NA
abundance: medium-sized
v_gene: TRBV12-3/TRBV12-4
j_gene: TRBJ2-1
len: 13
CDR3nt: TGTGCCAGCAGTTTAAGCAGTTATGGTGAGCAGTTCTTC
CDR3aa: CASSLSSYGEQFF

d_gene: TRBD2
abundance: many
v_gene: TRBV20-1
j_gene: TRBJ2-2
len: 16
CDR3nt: TGCAGTGCTAGAGATACCAGCGGGGGGAACACCGGGGAGCTGTTTTTT
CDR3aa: CSARDTSGGNTGELFF

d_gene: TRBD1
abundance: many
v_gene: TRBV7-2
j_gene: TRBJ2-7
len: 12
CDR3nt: TGTGCCAGCAGCCGGACAGGCTACGAGCAGTACTTC
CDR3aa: CASSRTGYEQYF

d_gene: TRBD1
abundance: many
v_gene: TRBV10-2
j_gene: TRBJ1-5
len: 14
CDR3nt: TGCGCCAGCAGGGGGACAGGTCCGTCTCAGCCCCAGCATTTT
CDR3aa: CASRGTGPSQPQHF

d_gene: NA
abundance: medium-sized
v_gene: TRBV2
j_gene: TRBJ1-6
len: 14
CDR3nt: TGTGCCAGCAGTGAAGGGCCTCGGGGTTCACCCCTCCACTTT
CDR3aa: CASSEGPRGSPLHF

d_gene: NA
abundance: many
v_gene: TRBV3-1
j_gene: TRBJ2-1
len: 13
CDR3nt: TGTGCCAGCAGCTCCCCGGAGAGGAGTGAGCAGTTCTTC
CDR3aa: CASSSPERSEQFF

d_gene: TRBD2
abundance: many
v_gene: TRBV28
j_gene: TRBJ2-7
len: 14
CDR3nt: TGTGCCAGCAGTTTTGTTAGCGGGACCGACGAGCAGTACTTC
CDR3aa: CASSFVSGTDEQYF

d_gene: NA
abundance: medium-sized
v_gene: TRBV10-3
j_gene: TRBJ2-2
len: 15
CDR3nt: TGTGCCATCTGGAGACACGGGAGTGGGACCGGGGAGCTGTTTTTT
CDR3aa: CAIWRHGSGTGELFF

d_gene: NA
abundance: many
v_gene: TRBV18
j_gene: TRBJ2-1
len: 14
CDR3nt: TGTGCCAGCTCAGCAACCGGGGAATACAATGAGCAGTTCTTC
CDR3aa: CASSATGEYNEQFF

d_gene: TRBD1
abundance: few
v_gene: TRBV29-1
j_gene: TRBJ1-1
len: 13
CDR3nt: TGCAGCGTTGGGGACAGGGAGAACACTGAAGCTTTCTTT
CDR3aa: CSVGDRENTEAFF

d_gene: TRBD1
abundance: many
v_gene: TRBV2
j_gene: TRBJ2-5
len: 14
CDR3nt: TGTGCCAGCAGCATGGACAGGGGGTTGGAGACCCAGTACTTC
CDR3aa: CASSMDRGLETQYF

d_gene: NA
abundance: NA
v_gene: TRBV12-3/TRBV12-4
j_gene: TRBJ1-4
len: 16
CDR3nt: TGTGCCAGCAGTGCCCCTAACAGGGAAAGGGACGGGAAACTGTTTTTT
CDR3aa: CASSAPNRERDGKLFF

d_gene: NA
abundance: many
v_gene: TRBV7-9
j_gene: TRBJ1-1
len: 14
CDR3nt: TGTGCCAGCAGCCCGGGACCCATGAACACTGAAGCTTTCTTT
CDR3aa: CASSPGPMNTEAFF

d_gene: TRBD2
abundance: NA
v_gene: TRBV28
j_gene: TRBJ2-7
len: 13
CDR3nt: TGTGCCAGCAGTTTAGGCGGGAGCTACGAGCAGTACTTC
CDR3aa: CASSLGGSYEQYF

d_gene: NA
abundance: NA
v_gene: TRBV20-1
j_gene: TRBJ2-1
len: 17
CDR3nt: TGCAGTGCGCTTGGACCCGACGGAGAGCCGTCCTACAATGAGCAGTTCTTC
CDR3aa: CSALGPDGEPSYNEQFF

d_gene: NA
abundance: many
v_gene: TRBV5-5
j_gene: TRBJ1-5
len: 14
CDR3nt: TGTGCCAGCAGCTTATCAGCTAGCAATCAGCCCCAGCATTTT
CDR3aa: CASSLSASNQPQHF

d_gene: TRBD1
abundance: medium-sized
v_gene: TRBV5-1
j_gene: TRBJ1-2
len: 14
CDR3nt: TGCGCCAGCAGTTCGGGACAGGGGAACTATGGCTACACCTTC
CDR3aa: CASSSGQGNYGYTF

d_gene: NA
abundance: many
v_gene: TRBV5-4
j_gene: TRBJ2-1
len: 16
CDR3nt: TGTGCCAGCAGCTTCGTGGTGCGGGGGCGTTACAATGAGCAGTTCTTC
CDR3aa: CASSFVVRGRYNEQFF

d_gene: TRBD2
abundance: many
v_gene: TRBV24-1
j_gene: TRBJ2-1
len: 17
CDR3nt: TGTGCCACCAGTGACCTCCAGCGGGAGGGGGGATACAATGAGCAGTTCTTC
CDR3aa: CATSDLQREGGYNEQFF

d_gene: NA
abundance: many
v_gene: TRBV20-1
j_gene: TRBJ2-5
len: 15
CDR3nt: TGCAGCGCCGGGGACAAAGGGGCTCTAAGGGAGACCCAGTACTTC
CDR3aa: CSAGDKGALRETQYF

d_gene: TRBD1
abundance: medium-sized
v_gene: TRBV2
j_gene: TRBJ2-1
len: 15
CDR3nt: TGTGCCAGCAGTGTTCCCGGGGACAGATACAATGAGCAGTTCTTC
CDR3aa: CASSVPGDRYNEQFF

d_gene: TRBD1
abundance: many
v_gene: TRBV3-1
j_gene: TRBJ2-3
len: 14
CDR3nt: TGTGCCAGCAGCCGAAAGGGGGCGGCAGATACGCAGTATTTT
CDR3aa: CASSRKGAADTQYF

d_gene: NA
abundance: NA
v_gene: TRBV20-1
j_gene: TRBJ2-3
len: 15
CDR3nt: TGCAGTGCTAGAAGGGCAGGGTCCCAGAGTAATACGCAGTATTTT
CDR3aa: CSARRAGSQSNTQYF

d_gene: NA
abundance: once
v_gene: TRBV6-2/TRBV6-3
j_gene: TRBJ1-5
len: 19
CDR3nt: TGTGCCAGCAGTTACCGAGCAACGACAGGAGACTATAGCAATCAGCCCCAGCATTTT
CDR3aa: CASSYRATTGDYSNQPQHF

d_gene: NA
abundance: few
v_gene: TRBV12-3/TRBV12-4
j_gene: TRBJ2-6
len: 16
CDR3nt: TGTGCCAGCACTACCCGGGCCTACTCTGGGGCCAACGTCCTGACTTTC
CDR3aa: CASTTRAYSGANVLTF

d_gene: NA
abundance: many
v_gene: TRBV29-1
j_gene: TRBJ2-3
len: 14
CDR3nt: TGCAGCGTTCGCGTGTGGCAGGGGACAGATACGCAGTATTTT
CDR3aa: CSVRVWQGTDTQYF